This entry lists 6 T cell receptor beta chains sequenced from one sample in a study of blood T cells in healthy people across ages. The second PCR ran roughly 6 to 11 cycles with a sample-barcoded 5' primer and J-beta primers. TCRdb passed the 5' RACE reads through MiXCR, listing each CDR3 protein once. The sample includes around 940,000 distinct CDR3 sequences, 51% of them seen just once. The sample was blood. The receptors shown here come from a woman aged 55-75 years in good health.

The J gene is TRBJ2-5, the V gene TRBV28; D assignment may be TRBD1 or TRBD2 (6 bases each). CDR1 is MDHEN, CDR2 SYDVKM, per germline. V lost 4 bases to trimming and J lost 5 bases, with 17 bases between them. This CDR3 comprises 15 residues. CDR3 loop: CASSSRWGAEETQYF. For the CDR3, the DNA is TGTGCCAGCAGTTCGCGATGGGGGGCCGAGGAGACCCAGTACTTC.

V and J are TRBV4-3 and TRBJ2-1; weak D call: TRBD2 (6 bases). CDR1 and CDR2 from the germline V gene are LGHNA and YSLEER. There are 15 residues in the CDR3. V shed 5 bases and J shed 7 bases, with 18 bases lying between them. CDR3 protein: CASSSQLAGANEQFF. The CDR3, as DNA: TGCGCCAGCAGCTCTCAACTAGCCGGAGCTAATGAGCAGTTCTTC.

This clonotype was found a few times. The V gene is TRBV20-1, the J gene TRBJ2-3; D is ambiguous. V lost 1 base and J lost 5, with 16 bases in between. From germline, CDR1 is DFQATT and CDR2 SNEGSKA (reference sequence). The CDR3 is made up of 15 amino acids. The CDR3 spells CSARGTQKVGDTQYF. The CDR3 DNA reads as TGCAGTGCTAGAGGGACGCAAAAGGTTGGAGATACGCAGTATTTT.

This chain joins TRBV6-5 and TRBJ1-2; the D gene is possibly TRBD1 (6 bases). Germline CDR1 reads MNHEY; CDR2 reads SVGAGI. V gave up 6 bases and J gave up 4 bases, with 18 bases separating them. CDR3 length: 15 residues. In DNA form, the CDR3 reads TGTGCCAGCAGCCTTGAGGGGACACTCCGCTATGGCTACACCTTC. Residues: CASSLEGTLRYGYTF.

The rearrangement uses TRBV6-6 and TRBJ1-2; D is uncertain. Trimming removed 7 bases at V and 8 bases at J, with 26 bases between. The CDR3 contains 16 residues. Germline V gene data show CDR1 as MNHNY and CDR2 as SVGAGI (reference sequence). As DNA, the CDR3 is TGTGCCAGCACCCTGAGTACCCCCCGGTCGAGCGAGGGCTACACCTTC. Its translation: CASTLSTPRSSEGYTF.

The chain joins TRBV15 to TRBJ2-1; D is uncertain. Per germline, CDR1 LNHNV and CDR2 YYDKDF (reference sequence). Trimming removed 5 bases at V and 5 bases at J, with 4 bases between. This CDR3 has 11 residues. This CDR3 reads CATSLHNEQFF. The CDR3 DNA reads as TGTGCCACCAGCCTGCACAATGAGCAGTTCTTC.